One and the same sample provided the 31 T cell receptor beta chains below, sequenced in a study of blood T cells in healthy people across ages. Together with a sample-barcoded 5' primer, a J-beta primer mix was included in a second PCR lasting about 6 to 11 cycles. TCRdb itself ran the 5' RACE reads through MiXCR, one entry per CDR3 protein. The repertoire holds 650,000 to 1,000,000 distinct CDR3 sequences, with about half as singletons. Sequencing was carried out using blood. Source of these receptors: an elderly man in good health.

A remark on this clonotype: Germline and junction disagree at one end, which may indicate a read error. The rearrangement uses TRBV9 and TRBJ2-1; D call uncertain. This CDR3 spans 12 amino acids. Germline loops: CDR1 SGDLS, CDR2 YYNGEE. CDR3 loop: CASSAFGNERFF. The CDR3 DNA reads as TGTGCCAGCAGTGCTTTTGGCAATGAGCGGTTCTTC.

Note on this clonotype: This could be a read error, since a much larger clone is one nucleotide away. The rearrangement uses TRBV4-3 and TRBJ1-4; the D is unclear. Germline CDR1 reads LGHNA; CDR2 reads YSLEER. V was clipped by 0 bases and J by 7 bases, with 9 bases between them. The CDR3 is 14 residues long. CDR3 coding DNA: TGCGCCAGCAGCCAAGATAGTGAGAGTGAAAAACTGTTTTTT. It codes for CASSQDSESEKLFF.

This clonotype turned up a few times. A junction boundary mismatches the germline segment, possibly from a read error. The genes are TRBV20-1 and TRBJ1-6, with no clear D. The CDR3 is 13 amino acids. Germline V lookup: CDR1 DFQATT, CDR2 SNEGSKA (reference sequence). This CDR3 reads CSANLAGNSPPHF. CDR3 bases: TGCAGTGCTAATCTGGCAGGAAATTCACCCCCCCACTTT.

The chain combines TRBV6-1 with TRBJ2-4; 8 bases match TRBD2. Germline V gene lookup returns CDR1 MNHNS and CDR2 SASEGT. The CDR3 is 13 amino acids. For the CDR3, the DNA is TGTGCAGCCCGGGAGGGCACCAAAAACATTCAGTACTTC. Translating gives CAAREGTKNIQYF.

The genes are TRBV2 and TRBJ2-5, with TRBD1 matching 7 bases. Near its end, the DNA agrees better with TRBJ2-7, so the J call may be wrong. The CDR3 is 16 residues long. CDR1 and CDR2 from the germline V gene are SNHLY and FYNNEI. CDR3 region: CASQGGRGIRFDEQYF. CDR3 nucleotide sequence: TGTGCCAGCCAAGGAGGCAGGGGGATTCGGTTTGACGAGCAGTACTTC.

In its sample, this clonotype was seen a few times. V gene TRBV7-8 combines with J gene TRBJ2-4; 7 bases agree with TRBD2. There are 12 residues in the CDR3. CDR1 and CDR2 (germline): SGHVS, FQNEAQ. The V segment lost 4 bases and the J segment 8 bases; nucleotides outside the gene matches: 2. The CDR3 bases are TGTGCCAGCAGCTCAAGCGGGGACATTCAGTACTTC. This encodes CASSSSGDIQYF.

The rearrangement uses TRBV28 and TRBJ2-3; perhaps TRBD2 as D (6 bases). Trimming pared 5 bases from V and 7 bases from J, leaving 10 bases between. This CDR3 region has 12 residues. In germline, CDR1 is MDHEN, CDR2 SYDVKM. DNA of the CDR3: TGTGCCAGCAGTCCCCTAGCGAATACGCAGTATTTT. Amino acid sequence: CASSPLANTQYF.

This clonotype was detected a few times. V is TRBV6-2 or TRBV6-3 and J is TRBJ1-6; 7 bases agree with TRBD1. Trimming removed 6 bases from V and 7 bases from J; junction bases left unmatched: 15. The germline V gene has CDR1 MNHEY and CDR2 SVGEGT. This CDR3 is built from 17 residues. CDR3 nucleotide sequence: TGTGCCAGCAGCGACATCGGACAGGAAAGGACCAATTCACCCCTCCACTTT. Translated: CASSDIGQERTNSPLHF.

The gene calls are TRBV6-6 and TRBJ2-1, with TRBD2 matching 12 bases. Germline V gene sequence: CDR1 MNHNY, CDR2 SVGAGI (reference sequence). V trimming: 6 bases; J trimming: 8 bases; junction bases outside the gene matches: 8. This CDR3 is built from 15 residues. CDR3 sequence reads: CASRRTSGTLDEQFF. CDR3 coding DNA: TGTGCCAGCAGGCGGACTAGCGGGACCCTCGATGAGCAGTTCTTC.

The chain recombines TRBV7-2 with TRBJ1-4; 7 bases map to TRBD1. The CDR3 is 13 residues long. Looked up from germline, CDR1 is SGHTA and CDR2 is FQGNSA. V lost 5 bases to trimming and J lost 8 bases; unmatched junction nucleotides: 5. The CDR3 loop reads CASSKGGLEKLFF. The CDR3 DNA sequence: TGTGCCAGCAGCAAAGGGGGCCTCGAAAAACTGTTTTTT. Variable domain in full (rest from reference TRBV7-2 and TRBJ1-4): GAGVSQSPSNKVTEKGKDVELRCDPISGHTALYWYRQSLGQGLEFLIYFQGNSAPDKSGLPSDRFSAERTGGSVSTLTIQRTQQEDSAVYLCASSKGGLEKLFFGSGTQLSVL.

This clonotype was counted many times. The chain joins TRBV29-1 to TRBJ2-7, with D perhaps given as TRBD1 or TRBD2 (5 bases each). The CDR3 consists of 12 residues. V was pared by 6 bases and J by 3 bases, with 12 bases between. Germline CDR1 is SQVTM and CDR2 is ANQGSEA. The CDR3 DNA reads TGCAGCGTGGCTATGGGACGCTACGAGCAGTACTTC. This sequence encodes CSVAMGRYEQYF.

This clonotype was found once. The chain links TRBV20-1 to TRBJ2-3; the match to TRBD2 covers 7 bases. Per germline, CDR1 DFQATT and CDR2 SNEGSKA (reference sequence). J gave up 5 bases and V 1 base, and 12 bases lay outside the gene matches. CDR3 length equals 16 residues. CDR3 region: CSARGLRAGVKDTQYF. The CDR3, as DNA: TGCAGTGCTAGAGGTTTGAGGGCGGGAGTAAAAGATACGCAGTATTTT.

As for this clonotype: A much larger clone lies a single base off, so this may be a read error. The rearrangement joins TRBV29-1 to TRBJ2-5; no firm D call. TRBJ2-7 explains the end of the DNA better; the J call may be wrong. This CDR3 is built from 14 residues. Germline CDR1 and CDR2: SQVTM and ANQGSEA. CDR3 DNA sequence: TGCAGCGCCGCCCTCCTAGAAAGTCCCTACGAGCAGTACTTC. Encoded protein: CSAALLESPYEQYF.

In its sample, this clonotype was seen many times. The chain is built from TRBV7-2 and TRBJ2-7, with D tentatively TRBD2 (6 bases). The germline V gene encodes CDR1 SGHTA and CDR2 FQGNSA. The CDR3 totals 16 residues. V was shortened by 3 bases and J by 0 bases, with 15 bases between the two germline ends. CDR3 nucleotides: TGTGCCAGCAGCTTCGACCTAGCGTACAGCTCCTACGAGCAGTACTTC. As protein: CASSFDLAYSSYEQYF. Full variable domain (outside the CDR3, taken from reference TRBV7-2 and TRBJ2-7): GAGVSQSPSNKVTEKGKDVELRCDPISGHTALYWYRQSLGQGLEFLIYFQGNSAPDKSGLPSDRFSAERTGGSVSTLTIQRTQQEDSAVYLCASSFDLAYSSYEQYFGPGTRLTVT.

A word on this clonotype: A read error is possible here, since a much larger clone lies one base away. The chain couples TRBV29-1 to TRBJ2-5; D is possibly TRBD2 (7 bases). This CDR3 spans 14 amino acids. From germline, CDR1 is SQVTM and CDR2 ANQGSEA. CDR3 coding DNA: TGCAGTAGGCGGGGGCGGGTGCGCGGGGATGAGCAGTACTTC. It translates to CSRRGRVRGDEQYF.

The V and J genes are TRBV7-9 and TRBJ2-1, with TRBD1 matching over 7 bases. This CDR3 comprises 14 residues. The germline V gene encodes CDR1 SEHNR and CDR2 FQNEAQ (reference sequence). J lost 10 bases, V lost 7 bases, and 13 bases had no gene match. The CDR3 bases are TGTGCCAGCATCAACACAGGGGTAGAACGGGAGCAGTTCTTC. Protein: CASINTGVEREQFF. Complete variable domain (other parts from reference TRBV7-9 and TRBJ2-1): DTGVSQNPRHKITKRGQNVTFRCDPISEHNRLYWYRQTLGQGPEFLTYFQNEAQLEKSRLLSDRFSAERPKGSFSTLEIQRTEQGDSAMYLCASINTGVEREQFFGPGTRLTVL.

This clonotype was picked up a small number of times. The rearrangement joins TRBV4-3 to TRBJ1-2; D remains ambiguous. Trimming took 0 bases from V and 5 from J, leaving 13 bases between them. From germline, CDR1 is LGHNA and CDR2 YSLEER. The CDR3 sequence is 15 residues long. Here the CDR3 reads CASSQDPGVGYGYTF. In nucleotides, the CDR3 is TGCGCCAGCAGCCAAGATCCCGGGGTTGGATATGGCTACACCTTC.

The chain combines TRBV12-3 or TRBV12-4 with TRBJ2-3; 10 bases fit TRBD2. The junction had 7 bases not matched to a gene; V was cut back by 5 bases and J by 2 bases. This CDR3 is 16 amino acids long. CDR3 residues: CASSGRLAGVTDTQYF. The CDR3 DNA sequence: TGTGCCAGCAGTGGGAGACTAGCGGGTGTCACAGATACGCAGTATTTT.

A word on this clonotype: This clone may be a read error of a much larger clone one base away. The genes are TRBV29-1 and TRBJ2-7; 13 nucleotides agree with TRBD2. Germline CDR1 SQVTM, CDR2 ANQGSEA. The CDR3 has 15 residues. V lost 3 bases and J lost 7; bases outside the gene matches: 9. In DNA form, the CDR3 reads TGCAGCGTTGATGCCGGGACTAGCGGGATGGAGGAGCAGTACTTC. Protein: CSVDAGTSGMEEQYF.

The chain is built from TRBV6-2 or TRBV6-3 and TRBJ2-5; no clear D. The V gene's germline CDR1 is MNHEY and CDR2 SVGEGT. Between the trimmed V and J ends, which lost 0 bases and 7 bases, there was a span of 15 bases. This CDR3 has 15 amino acids. The DNA of the CDR3 is TGTGCCAGCAGTTACTCGAGCCTTGACCCGGGGACCCAGTACTTC. It specifies CASSYSSLDPGTQYF.

V and J are TRBV5-1 and TRBJ2-1; the D gene is possibly TRBD2 (6 bases). In germline, CDR1 is SGHRS, CDR2 YFSETQ. The CDR3 sequence is 13 residues long. Trimming cost V 4 bases and J 7 bases, with 12 bases left between them. CDR3 in DNA: TGCGCCAGCAGCGTGCCGGAGGGGAATGAGCAGTTCTTC. Encoded protein: CASSVPEGNEQFF. The entire variable domain, with the rest obtained from reference TRBV5-1 and TRBJ2-1, is as follows: KAGVTQTPRYLIKTRGQQVTLSCSPISGHRSVSWYQQTPGQGLQFLFEYFSETQRNKGNFPGRFSGRQFSNSRSEMNVSTLELGDSALYLCASSVPEGNEQFFGPGTRLTVL.

This clonotype appeared once. The chain recombines TRBV7-9 with TRBJ1-1, with 8 bases lining up with TRBD1. Trimming took 5 bases from V and 6 from J; bases not matched to a gene: 8. In germline, CDR1 is SEHNR, CDR2 FQNEAQ (reference sequence). This CDR3 spans 14 amino acids. The CDR3 region has the DNA TGTGCCAGCAGCGAGCGACAGGGGTTAGCTGAAGCTTTCTTT. It translates to CASSERQGLAEAFF. Variable domain in full (rest from reference TRBV7-9 and TRBJ1-1): DTGVSQNPRHKITKRGQNVTFRCDPISEHNRLYWYRQTLGQGPEFLTYFQNEAQLEKSRLLSDRFSAERPKGSFSTLEIQRTEQGDSAMYLCASSERQGLAEAFFGQGTRLTVV.

The chain is built from TRBV20-1 and TRBJ2-1; the match to TRBD2 covers 11 bases. The germline CDR1 and CDR2 sequences are DFQATT and SNEGSKA (reference sequence). V was pared by 5 bases and J by 0 bases, with 9 bases of the junction left unmatched. CDR3 length: 17 amino acids. CDR3 region: CSAVRYSGGDSYNEQFF. The CDR3 DNA sequence: TGCAGTGCTGTACGTTATAGCGGGGGGGACTCCTACAATGAGCAGTTCTTC.

This clonotype was detected only a few times. V usage is TRBV7-2 and J usage is TRBJ2-1, with 10 bases matching TRBD2. Trimming cost V 6 bases and J 3 bases; bases outside gene matches: 5. CDR1 and CDR2 from the germline V gene are SGHTA and FQGNSA. This CDR3 comprises 15 residues. Here the CDR3 DNA reads TGTGCCAGCAGGTTCGGACTAGCGGACTACAATGAGCAGTTCTTC. Translated: CASRFGLADYNEQFF.

The rearrangement uses TRBV29-1 and TRBJ1-2; D may be TRBD1 (6 bases). The CDR3 length is 15 residues. The V end lost 2 bases, the J end lost 2 bases, and 15 bases lay between the germline ends. Germline V gene lookup returns CDR1 SQVTM and CDR2 ANQGSEA. DNA of the CDR3: TGCAGCGTTGAAAGTTGGCAGGGGTCCAACTATGGCTACACCTTC. Translating it yields CSVESWQGSNYGYTF.

This clonotype was counted a few times. This chain links TRBV12-3 or TRBV12-4 with TRBJ2-1, with 9 bases that match TRBD2. There are 15 residues in the CDR3. V dropped 2 bases and J dropped 7; count of bases not matched to a gene: 6. DNA for the CDR3: TGTGCCAGCAGTTTAATTGCGGGAGGGCCTAATGAGCAGTTCTTC. Amino acids: CASSLIAGGPNEQFF.

The table lists this clonotype with a few counts. This sequence joins TRBV27 and TRBJ2-6; D not resolved. The V end lost 7 bases, the J end lost 4 bases, and 14 bases lay between the germline ends. This CDR3 is 15 amino acids long. Germline-derived CDR1 and CDR2 are MNHEY and SMNVEV (reference sequence). CDR3 loop: CASKKTPSGANVLTF. The CDR3 DNA follows: TGTGCCAGCAAGAAGACTCCCTCCGGGGCCAACGTCCTGACTTTC.

The V and J genes are TRBV12-3 or TRBV12-4 and TRBJ2-3; TRBD2 agrees at 9 bases. V shed 3 bases, J shed 0 bases, and the junction held 7 bases outside the gene matches. The length of the CDR3 is 17 residues. DNA for the CDR3: TGTGCCAGCAGTTTCCTAGCGGGAAGGGCTAGCACAGATACGCAGTATTTT. It specifies CASSFLAGRASTDTQYF.

This chain joins TRBV9 and TRBJ2-5, with TRBD2 matching 11 bases. The J call may be mistaken, given a closer DNA end match to TRBJ2-7. The CDR3 loop spans 17 amino acids. Germline values: CDR1 SGDLS, CDR2 YYNGEE. The CDR3 here is CASSVGLAGPRGHEQYF. CDR3 nucleotides: TGTGCCAGCAGCGTAGGACTAGCGGGGCCTAGAGGGCACGAGCAGTACTTC.

The chain uses TRBV20-1 and TRBJ2-1, with D hard to call. Trimming removed 3 bases from V and 3 bases from J, with 9 bases in between. The CDR3 consists of 13 residues. Germline loops: CDR1 DFQATT, CDR2 SNEGSKA (reference sequence). The CDR3 sequence is CSASGDDYNEQFF. DNA of the CDR3: TGCAGTGCTAGCGGAGACGACTACAATGAGCAGTTCTTC.

The sample holds a few counts of this clonotype. The chain's CDR3 is CASSNRLAGGPYNEQFF. The CDR3 nucleotides read TGTGCCAGCAGCAACCGACTAGCGGGAGGGCCGTACAATGAGCAGTTCTTC. The V and J genes are TRBV11-2 and TRBJ2-1; 14 bases are shared with TRBD2. Germline CDR1 SGHAT, CDR2 FQNNGV. V was clipped by 5 bases and J by 4 bases; unmatched bases: 7. The CDR3 consists of 17 residues.